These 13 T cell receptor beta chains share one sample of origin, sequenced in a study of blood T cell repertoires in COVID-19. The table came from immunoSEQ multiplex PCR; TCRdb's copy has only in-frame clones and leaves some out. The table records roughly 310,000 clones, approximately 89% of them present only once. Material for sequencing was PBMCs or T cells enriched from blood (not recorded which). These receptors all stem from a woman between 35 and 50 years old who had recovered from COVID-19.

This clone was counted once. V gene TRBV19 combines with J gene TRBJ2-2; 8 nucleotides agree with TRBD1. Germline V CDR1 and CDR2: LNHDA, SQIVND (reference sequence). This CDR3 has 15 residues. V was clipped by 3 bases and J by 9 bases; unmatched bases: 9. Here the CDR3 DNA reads TGTGCCAGTAGTATCGAAGCAGGGGGCTTCCGGGAGCTGTTTTTT. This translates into CASSIEAGGFRELFF.

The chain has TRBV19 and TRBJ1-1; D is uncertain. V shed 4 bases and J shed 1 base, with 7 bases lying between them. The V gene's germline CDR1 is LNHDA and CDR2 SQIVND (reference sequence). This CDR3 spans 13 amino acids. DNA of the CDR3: TGTGCCAGTAGTAAAGGCGGGAACACTGAAGCTTTCTTT. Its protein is CASSKGGNTEAFF. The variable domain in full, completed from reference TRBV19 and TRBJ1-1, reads DGGITQSPKYLFRKEGQNVTLSCEQNLNHDAMYWYRQDPGQGLRLIYYSQIVNDFQKGDIAEGYSVSREKKESFPLTVTSAQKNPTAFYLCASSKGGNTEAFFGQGTRLTVV.

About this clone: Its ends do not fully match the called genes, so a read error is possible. CDR3 loop: CASSLGTGNTNTQYF. DNA of the CDR3: TGTGCTAGCAGCTTAGGGACAGGGAACACGAATACGCAGTATTTT. The chain combines TRBV7-7 with TRBJ2-3, with 9 bases identical to TRBD1. Germline V gene lookup returns CDR1 SSHAT and CDR2 FNYEAQ (reference sequence). The CDR3 consists of 15 residues.

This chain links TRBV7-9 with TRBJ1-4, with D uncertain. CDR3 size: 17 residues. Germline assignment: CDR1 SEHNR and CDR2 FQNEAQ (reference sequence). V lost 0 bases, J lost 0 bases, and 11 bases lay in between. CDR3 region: CASSLARHSATNEKLFF. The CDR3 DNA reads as TGTGCCAGCAGCTTAGCCCGACACAGTGCAACTAATGAAAAACTGTTTTTT.

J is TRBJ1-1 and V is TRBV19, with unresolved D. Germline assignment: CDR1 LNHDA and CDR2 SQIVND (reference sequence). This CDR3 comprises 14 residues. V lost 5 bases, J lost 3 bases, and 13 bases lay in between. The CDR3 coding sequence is TGTGCCAGTAGTCTTGCTGGGCCGGACACTGAAGCTTTCTTT. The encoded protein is CASSLAGPDTEAFF.

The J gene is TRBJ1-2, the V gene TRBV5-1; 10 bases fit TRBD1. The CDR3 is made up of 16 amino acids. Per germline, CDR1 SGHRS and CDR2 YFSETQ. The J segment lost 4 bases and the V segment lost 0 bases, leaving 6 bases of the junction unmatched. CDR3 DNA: TGCGCCAGCAGCTTGGAGGGACAGGGGTCTAGCTATGGCTACACCTTC. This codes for CASSLEGQGSSYGYTF.

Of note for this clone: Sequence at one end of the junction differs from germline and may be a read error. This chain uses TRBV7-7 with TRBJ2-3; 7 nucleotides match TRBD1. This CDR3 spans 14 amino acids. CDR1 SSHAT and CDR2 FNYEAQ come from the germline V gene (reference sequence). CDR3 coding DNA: TGTGCTAGCAGCTTAGCCGACAGGGCAGATACGCAGTATTTT. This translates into CASSLADRADTQYF.

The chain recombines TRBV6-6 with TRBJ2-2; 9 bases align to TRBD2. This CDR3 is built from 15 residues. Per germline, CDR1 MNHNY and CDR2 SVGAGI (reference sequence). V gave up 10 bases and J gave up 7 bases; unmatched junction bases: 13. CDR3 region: CAIEGVAGEVGELFF. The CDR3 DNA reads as TGTGCCATCGAAGGGGTAGCGGGAGAAGTCGGGGAGCTGTTTTTT.

CDR3 sequence reads: CASSLWGQDNQPQHF. DNA for the CDR3: TGTGCCAGCAGCTTATGGGGCCAGGACAATCAGCCCCAGCATTTT. The V call is TRBV7-8, the J call TRBJ1-5; TRBD1 might be the D (5 bases). Germline CDR1 reads SGHVS; CDR2 reads FQNEAQ. The V and J ends lost 2 bases and 3 bases respectively, with 11 bases between them. This CDR3 has 15 amino acids.

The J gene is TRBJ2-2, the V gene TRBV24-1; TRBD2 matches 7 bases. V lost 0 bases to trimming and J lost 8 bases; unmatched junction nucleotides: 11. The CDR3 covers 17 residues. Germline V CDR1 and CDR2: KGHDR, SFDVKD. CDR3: CATSDLQASGDRGELFF. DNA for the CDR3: TGTGCCACCAGTGATTTGCAGGCTAGCGGTGATAGGGGGGAGCTGTTTTTT.

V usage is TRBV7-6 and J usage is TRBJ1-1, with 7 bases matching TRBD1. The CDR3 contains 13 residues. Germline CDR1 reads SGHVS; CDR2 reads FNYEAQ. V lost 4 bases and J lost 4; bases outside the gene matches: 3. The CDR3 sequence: CASSSQGVTEAFF. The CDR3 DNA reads TGTGCCAGCAGCTCTCAGGGGGTCACTGAAGCTTTCTTT.

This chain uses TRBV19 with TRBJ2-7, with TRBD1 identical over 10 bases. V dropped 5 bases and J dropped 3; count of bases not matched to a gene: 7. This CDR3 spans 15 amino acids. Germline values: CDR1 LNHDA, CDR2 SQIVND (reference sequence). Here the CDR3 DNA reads TGTGCCAGTAGTGCCTCCGGGACAGGGGACTACGAGCAGTACTTC. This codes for CASSASGTGDYEQYF.

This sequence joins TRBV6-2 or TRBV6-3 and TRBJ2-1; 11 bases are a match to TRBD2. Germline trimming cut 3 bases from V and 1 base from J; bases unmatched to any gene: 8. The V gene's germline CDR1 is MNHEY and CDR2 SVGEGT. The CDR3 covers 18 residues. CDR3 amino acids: CASSYRGTSGGSYNEQFF. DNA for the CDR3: TGTGCCAGCAGTTATAGGGGGACTAGCGGAGGTTCCTACAATGAGCAGTTCTTC.